These 31 T cell receptor beta chains came from one sample sequenced in a study of post-analysis software for immune sequencing data. Study findings and constraints: Patients carried five TRBV segments more frequently than controls did, and TRBV5-6, TRBV5-1 and TRBV20-1 were among them.

Which antigens these TCRs recognize remains unknown. Each TCR beta cDNA library carried unique molecular identifiers. MiXCR, run by TCRdb on the PCR reads, gives a single entry per CDR3 protein. Of some 800,000 distinct CDR3 sequences listed, more than 45% are singletons. Sequences were obtained from blood. These receptors all come from a girl aged 5 to 17 with multiple sclerosis.

The rearrangement links TRBV28 to TRBJ2-7; TRBD1 aligns across 12 bases. This CDR3 region has 15 residues. V lost 6 bases, J lost 5 bases, and 8 bases stayed unmatched. In germline, CDR1 is MDHEN, CDR2 SYDVKM. CDR3 DNA sequence: TGTGCCAGCAGGCTGGGGGGACAGGGGGCGAACGAGCAGTACTTC. Protein sequence: CASRLGGQGANEQYF.

The V gene is TRBV20-1, the J gene TRBJ2-3, with 10 bases identical to TRBD2. The CDR3 spans 16 residues. The V gene's germline CDR1 is DFQATT and CDR2 SNEGSKA (reference sequence). Losses at the gene ends were 0 bases for V and 4 bases for J; bases not matched to a gene: 7. CDR3 nucleotides: TGCAGTGCTAGAGATCCCCTAGCGGGAGTTTCAGATACGCAGTATTTT. This gives the protein CSARDPLAGVSDTQYF.

V usage is TRBV15 and J usage is TRBJ1-2; 7 nucleotides agree with TRBD1. V gave up 0 bases and J gave up 3 bases; unmatched junction bases: 7. The germline V gene has CDR1 LNHNV and CDR2 YYDKDF (reference sequence). The CDR3 covers 16 residues. CDR3 in DNA: TGTGCCACCAGCAGAGAAGCAGGGGGTAAAGACTATGGCTACACCTTC. Its translation: CATSREAGGKDYGYTF.

This clonotype was counted a few times. The chain is built from TRBV5-6 and TRBJ2-7, with 7 bases fitting TRBD2. CDR3 size: 16 residues. Looked up from germline, CDR1 is SGHDT and CDR2 is YYEEEE. With V trimmed by 5 bases and J by 0 bases, 11 bases remained unmatched. In DNA form, the CDR3 reads TGTGCCAGCAGTGGGGCTAGCGGCCTTTTCTCCTACGAGCAGTACTTC. It codes for CASSGASGLFSYEQYF.

The rearrangement joins TRBV7-8 to TRBJ2-5; no firm D call. Germline loops: CDR1 SGHVS, CDR2 FQNEAQ. The V end was cut by 5 bases, the J end by 1 base, with 11 bases between. The CDR3 is 14 residues long. The CDR3 nucleotides read TGTGCCAGCAGCCAAAATACCTTCCAAGAGACCCAGTACTTC. It translates to CASSQNTFQETQYF. The variable domain in full, with the rest retrieved from reference TRBV7-8 and TRBJ2-5, is GAGVSQSPRYKVAKRGQDVALRCDPISGHVSLFWYQQALGQGPEFLTYFQNEAQLDKSGLPSDRFFAERPEGSVSTLKIQRTQQEDSAVYLCASSQNTFQETQYFGPGTRLLVL.

The V gene is TRBV6-2 or TRBV6-3, the J gene TRBJ2-7; D is undetermined. Trimming shortened V by 2 bases and J by 7 bases, and 9 bases separated the two germline ends. This CDR3 has 12 amino acids. Germline-derived CDR1 and CDR2 are MNHEY and SVGEGT. Here the CDR3 reads CASSYSRLEQYF. In DNA, the CDR3 is TGTGCCAGCAGTTACAGTCGCTTGGAGCAGTACTTC.

The V and J genes are TRBV28 and TRBJ2-5; a weak D match, TRBD2 (5 bases). Trimming cost V 10 bases and J 5 bases, with 17 bases left between them. CDR3 length equals 13 residues. The V gene's germline CDR1 is MDHEN and CDR2 SYDVKM. CDR3 protein: CATLPVGEETQYF. Written as DNA, the CDR3 is TGTGCCACCCTCCCGGTGGGAGAGGAGACCCAGTACTTC. Full variable domain (missing parts from reference TRBV28 and TRBJ2-5): DVKVTQSSRYLVKRTGEKVFLECVQDMDHENMFWYRQDPGLGLRLIYFSYDVKMKEKGDIPEGYSVSREKKERFSLILESASTNQTSMYLCATLPVGEETQYFGPGTRLLVL.

This clonotype was seen more than once but under ten times. V gene TRBV20-1 combines with J gene TRBJ2-3; D is possibly TRBD1 (5 bases). CDR3 length: 13 amino acids. Germline V gives CDR1 DFQATT, CDR2 SNEGSKA (reference sequence). V was cut by 6 bases and J by 0 bases, with 10 bases left in between. CDR3 sequence: CSAQGRSTDTQYF. CDR3 nucleotides: TGCAGTGCCCAGGGCAGGAGCACAGATACGCAGTATTTT.

The chain links TRBV20-1 to TRBJ1-5, with unresolved D. V was cut by 4 bases and J by 1 base, with 11 bases left in between. CDR1 and CDR2 from the germline V gene are DFQATT and SNEGSKA (reference sequence). This CDR3 is 14 amino acids long. The CDR3 sequence is CSAIREGSNQPQHF. The CDR3 coding sequence is TGCAGTGCTATCCGGGAGGGAAGCAATCAGCCCCAGCATTTT.

The chain links TRBV7-2 to TRBJ2-7; 8 nucleotides align to TRBD1. Germline assignment: CDR1 SGHTA and CDR2 FQGNSA. The CDR3 runs 17 residues. V gave up 3 bases and J gave up 5 bases; unmatched junction bases: 15. The CDR3 sequence is CASSFAGGWAPTNEQYF. CDR3 in DNA: TGTGCCAGCAGCTTCGCAGGGGGCTGGGCTCCCACCAACGAGCAGTACTTC.

This clonotype has more than one count but fewer than ten. V and J are TRBV20-1 and TRBJ2-4; maybe TRBD2 (5 bases). The DNA end is more similar to TRBJ2-7, so the J call may be wrong. Germline values: CDR1 DFQATT, CDR2 SNEGSKA (reference sequence). The CDR3 covers 12 residues. The DNA of the CDR3 is TGCAGTGCTAGTAAGCTAGCCCACGAGCAGTACTTC. The encoded protein is CSASKLAHEQYF.

This clonotype has only one observation. This chain connects TRBV5-1 to TRBJ2-7; 9 bases are shared with TRBD1. The CDR3 covers 15 residues. The V gene end was trimmed by 3 bases and the J gene end by 9 bases; junction bases not matched to a gene: 13. CDR1 and CDR2 (germline): SGHRS, YFSETQ. The CDR3 nucleotides read TGCGCCAGCAGCTCCCTCGGGGGACAGGGATCTTTGCAGTACTTC. It translates to CASSSLGGQGSLQYF. The full variable domain, completed using reference TRBV5-1 and TRBJ2-7, is KAGVTQTPRYLIKTRGQQVTLSCSPISGHRSVSWYQQTPGQGLQFLFEYFSETQRNKGNFPGRFSGRQFSNSRSEMNVSTLELGDSALYLCASSSLGGQGSLQYFGPGTRLTVT.

The rearrangement joins TRBV21-1 to TRBJ2-5. TRBV21-1 is termed a pseudogene. There are 17 residues in the CDR3. CDR3: CASSKVSTDKYQETQYF. The CDR3 bases are TGTGCCAGCAGCAAAGTTTCGACTGATAAGTACCAAGAGACCCAGTACTTC.

The chain links TRBV20-1 to TRBJ2-5; D gene ambiguous. Germline assignment: CDR1 DFQATT and CDR2 SNEGSKA (reference sequence). V lost 6 bases and J lost 1, with 12 bases in between. The CDR3 contains 13 residues. The CDR3 nucleotides read TGCAGTGCCCCCGACGGGCCCCAAGAGACCCAGTACTTC. Translated, it gives CSAPDGPQETQYF.

The CDR3 here is CASSPRDRGSINEQFF. CDR3 bases: TGTGCCAGCAGCCCACGGGACAGGGGTTCGATCAATGAGCAGTTCTTC. The chain carries TRBV11-2 and TRBJ2-1; 10 nucleotides line up with TRBD1. The ends lost 5 bases at V and 6 bases at J; junction bases unmatched: 10. The CDR3 is 16 residues long. Looked up from germline, CDR1 is SGHAT and CDR2 is FQNNGV.

This clonotype came up a few times. This chain joins TRBV28 and TRBJ2-1, with D perhaps matching TRBD2 (6 bases). V lost 2 bases, J lost 3 bases, and 11 bases lay in between. Germline CDR1 MDHEN, CDR2 SYDVKM. The CDR3 sequence is 15 residues long. Written as DNA, the CDR3 is TGTGCCAGCAGTTTAACGGGACTGGTCTACAATGAGCAGTTCTTC. This gives the protein CASSLTGLVYNEQFF.

The CDR3 bases are TGTGCCGTCGGACAGGGAGACTCCTACGAGCAGTACTTC. This sequence encodes CAVGQGDSYEQYF. The chain joins TRBV28 to TRBJ2-7; TRBD1 matches at 8 bases. Losses at the gene ends were 11 bases for V and 0 bases for J; bases not matched to a gene: 6. This CDR3 has 13 residues. From germline, CDR1 is MDHEN and CDR2 SYDVKM.

The CDR3 sequence: CAIRGQDTEAFF. The CDR3 bases are TGTGCCATCAGGGGACAGGACACTGAAGCTTTCTTT. This rearrangement joins TRBV10-3 to TRBJ1-1; 8 bases align to TRBD1. Germline V lookup: CDR1 ENHRY, CDR2 SYGVKD. This CDR3 is built from 12 residues. J was trimmed by 3 bases and V by 6 bases; bases with no gene match: 0.

The V gene is TRBV15, the J gene TRBJ2-3; 7 bases fit TRBD2. CDR1 is LNHNV and CDR2 is YYDKDF in the germline V gene (reference sequence). The length of the CDR3 is 13 residues. The V gene end was trimmed by 7 bases and the J gene end by 2 bases; junction bases not matched to a gene: 3. This chain's CDR3 is CATTSGITDTQYF. The CDR3, as DNA: TGTGCCACCACGAGCGGGATCACAGATACGCAGTATTTT.

The CDR3 reads CASSSRTGAVETQYF. The CDR3 DNA reads TGTGCCAGTAGTAGCCGGACAGGGGCGGTGGAGACCCAGTACTTC. The chain is built from TRBV19 and TRBJ2-5; 9 bases agree with TRBD1. CDR3 length equals 15 residues. Germline V gene sequence: CDR1 LNHDA, CDR2 SQIVND (reference sequence). The V gene end was trimmed by 4 bases and the J gene end by 5 bases; junction bases not matched to a gene: 8.

The CDR3: CAISESRTPAYEQYF. In DNA form, the CDR3 reads TGTGCCATCAGTGAGAGTCGAACCCCCGCTTACGAGCAGTACTTC. The J gene is TRBJ2-7, the V gene TRBV10-3; D gene ambiguous. The CDR3 covers 15 residues. V lost 2 bases and J 4 bases, leaving 15 bases between the germline ends. CDR1 is ENHRY, CDR2 SYGVKD, per germline.

This clonotype was seen a single time. The chain uses TRBV6-2 or TRBV6-3 and TRBJ2-1; 9 bases agree with TRBD1. This CDR3 has 13 amino acids. V lost 6 bases, J lost 7 bases, and 4 bases stayed unmatched. Germline loops: CDR1 MNHEY, CDR2 SVGEGT. CDR3 residues: CASRGQGWNEQFF. In DNA form, the CDR3 reads TGTGCCAGCAGGGGACAGGGTTGGAATGAGCAGTTCTTC.

This clonotype occurred once. CDR3 DNA: TGTGCCATCAGCGCGGGAGGCCAGTACAATGAGCAGTTCTTC. This translates into CAISAGGQYNEQFF. This sequence joins TRBV10-3 and TRBJ2-1, with 8 bases matching TRBD2. Germline assignment: CDR1 ENHRY and CDR2 SYGVKD. The CDR3 length is 14 residues. J was trimmed by 4 bases and V by 6 bases; bases with no gene match: 5.

This clonotype has just one count. The V and J genes are TRBV20-1 and TRBJ2-7; tentative D call: TRBD2 (7 bases). The V and J ends lost 0 bases and 6 bases respectively, with 27 bases between them. The CDR3 is 18 amino acids. Germline loops: CDR1 DFQATT, CDR2 SNEGSKA (reference sequence). The CDR3 DNA is TGCAGTGCTAGAGATGGATTGGGGTTAATGGGAGGGGGGCCCGAGCAGTACTTC. Translation gives CSARDGLGLMGGGPEQYF.

In DNA, the CDR3 is TGTGCCAGCAGTGAAGAAGACGGACTAGTGGGAGAGGGAGAGACCCAGTACTTC. It encodes CASSEEDGLVGEGETQYF. The V gene is TRBV6-1, the J gene TRBJ2-5; 7 bases line up with TRBD2. With 1 base clipped from V and 4 bases from J, the junction kept 15 bases outside the gene matches. This CDR3 has 18 residues. Germline loops: CDR1 MNHNS, CDR2 SASEGT.

This chain connects TRBV18 to TRBJ2-7; TRBD2 aligns across 10 bases. The V and J ends lost 4 bases and 0 bases, in that order; junction bases with no gene match: 6. The CDR3 has 16 amino acids. Germline-derived CDR1 and CDR2 are KGHSH and LQKENI. In nucleotides, the CDR3 is TGTGCCAGCTCACATAACGGACTAGCGGCCTCCTACGAGCAGTACTTC. It translates to CASSHNGLAASYEQYF.

This clonotype was seen more than once but under ten times. V is TRBV2 and J is TRBJ2-7; 8 bases are shared with TRBD1. CDR1 is SNHLY, CDR2 FYNNEI, per germline. J was trimmed by 0 bases and V by 7 bases; bases with no gene match: 5. The CDR3 totals 14 residues. Here the CDR3 reads CASTRDRISYEQYF. CDR3 in DNA: TGTGCCAGCACAAGGGACAGGATCTCCTACGAGCAGTACTTC.

This clonotype was seen more than once but under ten times. V gene TRBV29-1 combines with J gene TRBJ2-1, with 9 bases matching TRBD2. The CDR3 sequence is 15 residues long. Germline V gene data show CDR1 as SQVTM and CDR2 as ANQGSEA. V gave up 7 bases and J gave up 7 bases; unmatched junction bases: 14. CDR3 sequence: CSAYDGLAGRNEQFF. The DNA of the CDR3 is TGCAGCGCTTATGACGGGCTAGCGGGGAGGAATGAGCAGTTCTTC.

This clonotype was recorded a few times. The chain links TRBV12-3 or TRBV12-4 to TRBJ2-1, with D possibly matching TRBD2 (6 bases). Trimming shortened V by 3 bases and J by 7 bases, and 7 bases separated the two germline ends. CDR3 length equals 12 residues. CDR3 sequence: CASSFLANEQFF. The CDR3 DNA sequence: TGTGCCAGCAGTTTTCTAGCGAATGAGCAGTTCTTC.

The V gene is TRBV4-1, the J gene TRBJ2-3, with 8 positions matching TRBD2. Germline assignment: CDR1 MGHRA and CDR2 YSYEKL. After removal of 3 bases from V and 4 bases from J, the junction contained 9 bases not matched to a gene. The CDR3 is made up of 16 amino acids. The CDR3 reads CASSQGSGTRSDTQYF. CDR3 nucleotide sequence: TGCGCCAGCAGCCAGGGCTCCGGGACTAGGTCAGATACGCAGTATTTT.

Comment on this clonotype: The CDR3 does not close with the conserved phenylalanine or tryptophan, likely indicating a read error. The chain combines TRBV30 with TRBJ2-5; possibly TRBD1 or TRBD2 for D (5 bases each). The DNA end is a closer match to TRBJ2-7, so the J assignment may be wrong. This CDR3 has 14 residues. From germline, CDR1 is GTSNPN and CDR2 SVGIG (reference sequence). The CDR3 sequence: CAWSVRSRGGEQYC. The CDR3 DNA follows: TGTGCCTGGAGTGTACGGTCGAGGGGTGGCGAGCAGTACTGC.